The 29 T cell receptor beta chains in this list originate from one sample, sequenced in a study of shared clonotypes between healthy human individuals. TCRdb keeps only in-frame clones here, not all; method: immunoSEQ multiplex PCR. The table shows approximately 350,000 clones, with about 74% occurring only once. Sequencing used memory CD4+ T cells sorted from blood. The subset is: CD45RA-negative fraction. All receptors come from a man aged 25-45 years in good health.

The CDR3 DNA is TGTGCCAGCAGCACCGACAGGGGGCACTCCTACGAGCAGTACTTC. This gives the protein CASSTDRGHSYEQYF. The V gene is TRBV28, the J gene TRBJ2-7, with 10 positions matching TRBD1. The V segment lost 6 bases and the J segment 0 bases; nucleotides outside the gene matches: 5. This CDR3 contains 15 residues. Germline assignment: CDR1 MDHEN and CDR2 SYDVKM. The full variable domain, with the rest looked up from reference TRBV28 and TRBJ2-7, is DVKVTQSSRYLVKRTGEKVFLECVQDMDHENMFWYRQDPGLGLRLIYFSYDVKMKEKGDIPEGYSVSREKKERFSLILESASTNQTSMYLCASSTDRGHSYEQYFGPGTRLTVT.

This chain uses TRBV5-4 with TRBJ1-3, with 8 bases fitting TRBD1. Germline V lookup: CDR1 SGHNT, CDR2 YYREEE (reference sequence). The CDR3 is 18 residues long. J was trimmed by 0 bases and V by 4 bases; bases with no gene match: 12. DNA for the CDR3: TGTGCCAGCAGCCCTGGGAAGGACAGGGCTAGCTCTGGAAACACCATATATTTT. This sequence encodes CASSPGKDRASSGNTIYF. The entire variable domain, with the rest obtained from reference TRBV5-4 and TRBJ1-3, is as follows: ETGVTQSPTHLIKTRGQQVTLRCSSQSGHNTVSWYQQALGQGPQFIFQYYREEENGRGNFPPRFSGLQFPNYSSELNVNALELDDSALYLCASSPGKDRASSGNTIYFGEGSWLTVV.

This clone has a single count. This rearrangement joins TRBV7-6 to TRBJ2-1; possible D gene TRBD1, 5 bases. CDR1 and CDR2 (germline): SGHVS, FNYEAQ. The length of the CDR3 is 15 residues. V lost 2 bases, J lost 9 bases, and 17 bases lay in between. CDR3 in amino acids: CASSLPILDSPEQFF. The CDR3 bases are TGTGCCAGCAGCTTACCCATACTCGACAGTCCTGAGCAGTTCTTC.

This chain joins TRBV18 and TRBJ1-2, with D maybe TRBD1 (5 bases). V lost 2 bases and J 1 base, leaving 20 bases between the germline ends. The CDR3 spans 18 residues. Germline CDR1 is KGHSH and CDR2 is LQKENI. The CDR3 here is CASSPSTVHTLFNYGYTF. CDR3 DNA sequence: TGTGCCAGCTCACCATCGACAGTACACACGCTGTTTAACTATGGCTACACCTTC. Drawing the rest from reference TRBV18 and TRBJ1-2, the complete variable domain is NAGVMQNPRHLVRRRGQEARLRCSPMKGHSHVYWYRQLPEEGLKFMVYLQKENIIDESGMPKERFSAEFPKEGPSILRIQQVVRGDSAAYFCASSPSTVHTLFNYGYTFGSGTRLTVV.

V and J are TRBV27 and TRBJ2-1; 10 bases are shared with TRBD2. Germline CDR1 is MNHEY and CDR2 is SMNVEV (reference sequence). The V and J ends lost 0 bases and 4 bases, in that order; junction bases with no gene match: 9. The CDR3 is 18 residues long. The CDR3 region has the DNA TGTGCCAGCAGTTTATCGAGACTAGCGGGTATCCCTTACAATGAGCAGTTCTTC. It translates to CASSLSRLAGIPYNEQFF.

In nucleotides, the CDR3 is TGTGCCTGGAGTAGGGAGGGATTGCCCTACAATGAGCAGTTCTTC. Translation gives CAWSREGLPYNEQFF. The genes are TRBV30 and TRBJ2-1; the match to TRBD2 covers 7 bases. CDR3 length: 15 residues. The V gene's germline CDR1 is GTSNPN and CDR2 SVGIG (reference sequence). V was clipped by 2 bases and J by 2 bases; unmatched bases: 6. The complete variable domain, with remaining parts taken from reference TRBV30 and TRBJ2-1, reads SQTIHQWPATLVQPVGSPLSLECTVEGTSNPNLYWYRQAAGRGLQLLFYSVGIGQISSEVPQNLSASRPQDRQFILSSKKLLLSDSGFYLCAWSREGLPYNEQFFGPGTRLTVL.

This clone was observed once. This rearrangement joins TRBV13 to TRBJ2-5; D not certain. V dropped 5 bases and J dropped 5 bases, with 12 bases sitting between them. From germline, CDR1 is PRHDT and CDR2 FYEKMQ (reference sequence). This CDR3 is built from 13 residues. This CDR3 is CASSRARRETQYF. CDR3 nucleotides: TGTGCCAGCAGCCGGGCCCGGCGGGAGACCCAGTACTTC.

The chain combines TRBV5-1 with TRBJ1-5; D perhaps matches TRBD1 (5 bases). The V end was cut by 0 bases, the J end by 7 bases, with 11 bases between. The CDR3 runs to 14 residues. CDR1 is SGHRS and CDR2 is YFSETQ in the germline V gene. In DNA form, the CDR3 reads TGCGCCAGCAGCTTGGGCAGGGAGGGACAGCCCCAGCATTTT. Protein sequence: CASSLGREGQPQHF.

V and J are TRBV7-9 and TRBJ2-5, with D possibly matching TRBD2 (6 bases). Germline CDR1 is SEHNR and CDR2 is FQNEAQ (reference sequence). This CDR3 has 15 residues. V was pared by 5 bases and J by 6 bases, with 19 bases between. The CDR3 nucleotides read TGTGCCAGCAGCCCCCTTGGAGGGGTGGAGAAGACCCAGTACTTC. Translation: CASSPLGGVEKTQYF.

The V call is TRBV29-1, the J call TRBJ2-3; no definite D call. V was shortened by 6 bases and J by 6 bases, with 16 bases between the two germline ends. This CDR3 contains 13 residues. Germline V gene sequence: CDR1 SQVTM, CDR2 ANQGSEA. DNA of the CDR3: TGCAGCGTAGGAACTGACGAGATTGATACGCAGTATTTT. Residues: CSVGTDEIDTQYF.

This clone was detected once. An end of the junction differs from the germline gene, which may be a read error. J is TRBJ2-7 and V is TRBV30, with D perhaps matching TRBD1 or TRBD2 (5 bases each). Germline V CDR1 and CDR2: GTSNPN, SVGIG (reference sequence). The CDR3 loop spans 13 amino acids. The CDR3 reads CAWSRIRGAYYSF. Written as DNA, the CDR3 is TGTGCCTGGAGCCGAATACGAGGGGCTTACTATTCGTTC.

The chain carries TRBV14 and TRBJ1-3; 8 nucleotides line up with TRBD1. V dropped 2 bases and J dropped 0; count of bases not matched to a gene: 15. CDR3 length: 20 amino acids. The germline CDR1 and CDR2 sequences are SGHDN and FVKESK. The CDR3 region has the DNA TGTGCCAGCAGCCAAAAGGGGTGGGGACAGGCGACTTCCTCTGGAAACACCATATATTTT. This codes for CASSQKGWGQATSSGNTIYF.

CDR3 sequence (DNA): TGCGCCAGCAGCTTGAAAGGACAGAGCACAGATACGCAGTATTTT. This gives the protein CASSLKGQSTDTQYF. This sequence joins TRBV5-1 and TRBJ2-3, with D maybe TRBD1 (6 bases). The CDR3 is 15 amino acids. The V and J ends lost 1 base and 0 bases respectively, with 9 bases between them. Germline values: CDR1 SGHRS, CDR2 YFSETQ.

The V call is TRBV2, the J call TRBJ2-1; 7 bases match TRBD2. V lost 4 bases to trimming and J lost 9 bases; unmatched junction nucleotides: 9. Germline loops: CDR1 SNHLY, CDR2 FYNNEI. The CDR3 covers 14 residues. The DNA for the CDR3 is TGTGCCAGCAGTGGCCCCGGGACTAACGCTGAGCAGTTCTTC. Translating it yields CASSGPGTNAEQFF.

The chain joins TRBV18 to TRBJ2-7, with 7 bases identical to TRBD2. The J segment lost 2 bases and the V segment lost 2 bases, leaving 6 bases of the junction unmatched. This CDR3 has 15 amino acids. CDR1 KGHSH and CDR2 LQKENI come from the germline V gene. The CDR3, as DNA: TGTGCCAGCTCACCAGTTGGACTAGGGACCTACGAGCAGTACTTC. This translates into CASSPVGLGTYEQYF.

CDR3 residues: CASSPGLLGEQYTEAFF. The DNA of the CDR3 is TGTGCCAGCAGCCCCGGGCTCCTGGGAGAGCAATACACTGAAGCTTTCTTT. This rearrangement joins TRBV7-6 to TRBJ1-1, with D unclear. Trimming cost V 5 bases and J 3 bases, with 22 bases left between them. This CDR3 is built from 17 residues. Germline V gene lookup returns CDR1 SGHVS and CDR2 FNYEAQ.

The CDR3 spells CASQGKGSTEAFF. The CDR3 DNA is TGTGCCAGCCAAGGGAAGGGGAGCACTGAAGCTTTCTTT. The gene calls are TRBV5-4 and TRBJ1-1; TRBD1 might be the D (5 bases). Germline V gene sequence: CDR1 SGHNT, CDR2 YYREEE (reference sequence). The CDR3 is 13 amino acids. V shed 7 bases and J shed 4 bases, with 14 bases lying between them.

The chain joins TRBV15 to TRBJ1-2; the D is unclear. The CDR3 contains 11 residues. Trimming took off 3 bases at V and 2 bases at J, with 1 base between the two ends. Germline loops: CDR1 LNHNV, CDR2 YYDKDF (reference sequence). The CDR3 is CATSSNYGYTF. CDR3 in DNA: TGTGCCACCAGCAGCAACTATGGCTACACCTTC.

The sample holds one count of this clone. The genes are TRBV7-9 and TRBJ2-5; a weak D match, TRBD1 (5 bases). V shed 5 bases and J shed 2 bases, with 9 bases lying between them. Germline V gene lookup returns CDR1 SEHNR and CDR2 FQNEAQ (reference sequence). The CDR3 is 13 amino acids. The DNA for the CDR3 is TGTGCCAGCAGCCTGACAGAACAAGAGACCCAGTACTTC. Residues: CASSLTEQETQYF.

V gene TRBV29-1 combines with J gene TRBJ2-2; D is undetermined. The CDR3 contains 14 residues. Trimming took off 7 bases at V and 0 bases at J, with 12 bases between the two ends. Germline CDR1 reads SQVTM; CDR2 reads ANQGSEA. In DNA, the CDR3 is TGCAGCGGAACCGGGTCCGCGAACACCGGGGAGCTGTTTTTT. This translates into CSGTGSANTGELFF.

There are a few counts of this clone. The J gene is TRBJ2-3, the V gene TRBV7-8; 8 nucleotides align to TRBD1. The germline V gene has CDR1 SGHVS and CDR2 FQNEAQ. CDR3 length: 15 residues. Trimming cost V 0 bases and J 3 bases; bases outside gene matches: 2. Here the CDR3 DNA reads TGTGCCAGCAGCTTAGCCGGACAGGGTACAGATACGCAGTATTTT. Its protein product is CASSLAGQGTDTQYF. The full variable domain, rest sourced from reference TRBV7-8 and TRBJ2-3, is GAGVSQSPRYKVAKRGQDVALRCDPISGHVSLFWYQQALGQGPEFLTYFQNEAQLDKSGLPSDRFFAERPEGSVSTLKIQRTQQEDSAVYLCASSLAGQGTDTQYFGPGTRLTVL.

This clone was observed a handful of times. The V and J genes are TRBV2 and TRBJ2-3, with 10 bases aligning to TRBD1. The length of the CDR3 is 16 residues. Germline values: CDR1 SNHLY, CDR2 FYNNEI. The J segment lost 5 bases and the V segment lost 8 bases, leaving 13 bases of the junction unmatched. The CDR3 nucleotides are TGTGCCAGCGGGGATGAGACAGGGGGCGTAAGAGATACGCAGTATTTT. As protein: CASGDETGGVRDTQYF.

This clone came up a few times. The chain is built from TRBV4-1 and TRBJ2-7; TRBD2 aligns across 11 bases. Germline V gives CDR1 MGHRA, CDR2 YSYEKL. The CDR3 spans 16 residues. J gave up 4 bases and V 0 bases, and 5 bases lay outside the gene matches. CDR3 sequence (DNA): TGCGCCAGCAGCCAAGAACCGGGACTAGCGGTGTACGAGCAGTACTTC. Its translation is CASSQEPGLAVYEQYF.

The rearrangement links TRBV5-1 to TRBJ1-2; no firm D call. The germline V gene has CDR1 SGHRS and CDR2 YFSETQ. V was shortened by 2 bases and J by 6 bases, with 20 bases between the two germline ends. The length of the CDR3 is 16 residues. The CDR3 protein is CASSLIGLPDDDGYTF. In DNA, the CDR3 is TGCGCCAGCAGCTTAATAGGTCTCCCGGACGATGATGGCTACACCTTC. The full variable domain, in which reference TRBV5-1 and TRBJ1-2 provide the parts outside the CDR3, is KAGVTQTPRYLIKTRGQQVTLSCSPISGHRSVSWYQQTPGQGLQFLFEYFSETQRNKGNFPGRFSGRQFSNSRSEMNVSTLELGDSALYLCASSLIGLPDDDGYTFGSGTRLTVV.

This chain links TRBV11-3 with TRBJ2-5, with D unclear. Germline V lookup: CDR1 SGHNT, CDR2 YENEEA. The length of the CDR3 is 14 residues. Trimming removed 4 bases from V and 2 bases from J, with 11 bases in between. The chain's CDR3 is CASSSDGRQETQYF. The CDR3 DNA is TGTGCCAGCAGCTCGGACGGACGACAAGAGACCCAGTACTTC.

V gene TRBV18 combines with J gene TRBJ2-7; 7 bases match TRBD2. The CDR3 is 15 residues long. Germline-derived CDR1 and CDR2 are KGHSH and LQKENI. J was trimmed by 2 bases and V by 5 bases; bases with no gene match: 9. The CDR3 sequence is CASSTVAGGPYEQYF. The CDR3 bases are TGTGCCAGCTCAACGGTAGCGGGCGGACCCTACGAGCAGTACTTC.

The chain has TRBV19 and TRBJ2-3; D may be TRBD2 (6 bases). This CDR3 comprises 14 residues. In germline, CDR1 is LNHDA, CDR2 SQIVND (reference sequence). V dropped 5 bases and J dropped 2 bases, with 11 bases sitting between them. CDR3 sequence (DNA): TGTGCCAGTAGTCCCACTAGCTACACAGATACGCAGTATTTT. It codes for CASSPTSYTDTQYF.

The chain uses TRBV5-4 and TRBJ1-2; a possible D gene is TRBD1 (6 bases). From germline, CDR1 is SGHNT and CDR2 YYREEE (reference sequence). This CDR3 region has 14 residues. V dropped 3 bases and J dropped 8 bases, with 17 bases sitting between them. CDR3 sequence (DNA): TGTGCCAGCAGCTCGCCGGGGGGGCTCGAGGGCTACACCTTC. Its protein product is CASSSPGGLEGYTF.

The CDR3 loop is CASRPSRAGEQETQYF. The CDR3 DNA follows: TGTGCCAGCAGACCCTCCAGGGCAGGGGAACAAGAGACCCAGTACTTC. This sequence joins TRBV27 and TRBJ2-5; maybe TRBD1 (6 bases). The CDR3 covers 16 residues. Germline CDR1 MNHEY, CDR2 SMNVEV (reference sequence). Trimming shortened V by 6 bases and J by 2 bases, and 19 bases separated the two germline ends.